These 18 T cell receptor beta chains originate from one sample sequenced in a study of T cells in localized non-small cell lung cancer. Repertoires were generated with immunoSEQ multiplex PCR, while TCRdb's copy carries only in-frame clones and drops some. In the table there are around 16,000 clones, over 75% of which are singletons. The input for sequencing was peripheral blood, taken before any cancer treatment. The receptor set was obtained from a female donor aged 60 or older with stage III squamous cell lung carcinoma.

The CDR3 sequence is CASSILFQPQHF. CDR3 in DNA: TGTGCCAGTAGTATTTTGTTTCAGCCCCAGCATTTT. The V call is TRBV19, the J call TRBJ1-5; D gene ambiguous. Trimming removed 3 bases at V and 6 bases at J, with 6 bases between. Germline assignment: CDR1 LNHDA and CDR2 SQIVND (reference sequence). This CDR3 is built from 12 residues.

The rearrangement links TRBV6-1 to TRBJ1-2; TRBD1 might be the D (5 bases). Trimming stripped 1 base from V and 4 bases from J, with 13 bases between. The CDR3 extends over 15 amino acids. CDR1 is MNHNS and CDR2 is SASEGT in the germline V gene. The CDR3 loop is CASSEVGDRRYGYTF. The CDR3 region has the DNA TGTGCCAGCAGTGAAGTGGGGGACCGCCGCTATGGCTACACCTTC.

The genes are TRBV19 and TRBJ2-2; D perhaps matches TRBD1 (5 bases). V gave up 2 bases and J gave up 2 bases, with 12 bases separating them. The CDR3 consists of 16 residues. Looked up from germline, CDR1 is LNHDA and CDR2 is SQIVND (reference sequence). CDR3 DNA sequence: TGTGCCAGTAGTATAAGGCAGGGTCTCAACACCGGGGAGCTGTTTTTT. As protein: CASSIRQGLNTGELFF.

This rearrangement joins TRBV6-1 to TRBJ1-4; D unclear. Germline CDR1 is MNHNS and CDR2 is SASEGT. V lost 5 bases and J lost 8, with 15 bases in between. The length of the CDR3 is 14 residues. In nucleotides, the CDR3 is TGTGCCAGCAGTCGGACCGATCCGGGGGAAAAACTGTTTTTT. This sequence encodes CASSRTDPGEKLFF.

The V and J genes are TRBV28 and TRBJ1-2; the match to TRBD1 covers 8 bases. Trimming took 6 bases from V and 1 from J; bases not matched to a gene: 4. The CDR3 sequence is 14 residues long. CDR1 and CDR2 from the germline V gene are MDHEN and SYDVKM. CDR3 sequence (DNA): TGTGCCAGCAGACTGGACAGGGTTAACTATGGCTACACCTTC. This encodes CASRLDRVNYGYTF.

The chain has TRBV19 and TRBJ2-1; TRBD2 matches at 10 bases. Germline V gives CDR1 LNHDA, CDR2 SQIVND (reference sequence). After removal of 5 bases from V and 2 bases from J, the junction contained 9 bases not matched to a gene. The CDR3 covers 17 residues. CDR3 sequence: CASSLFPGLATYNEQFF. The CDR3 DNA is TGTGCCAGTAGTCTATTCCCGGGACTAGCGACCTACAATGAGCAGTTCTTC.

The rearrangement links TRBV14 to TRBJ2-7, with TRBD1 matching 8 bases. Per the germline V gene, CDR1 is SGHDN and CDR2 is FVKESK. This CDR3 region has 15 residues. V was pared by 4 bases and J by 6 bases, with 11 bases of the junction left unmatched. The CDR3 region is CASSPPSLDRGEQYF. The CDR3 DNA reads TGTGCCAGCAGCCCACCTTCCCTCGACAGGGGCGAGCAGTACTTC.

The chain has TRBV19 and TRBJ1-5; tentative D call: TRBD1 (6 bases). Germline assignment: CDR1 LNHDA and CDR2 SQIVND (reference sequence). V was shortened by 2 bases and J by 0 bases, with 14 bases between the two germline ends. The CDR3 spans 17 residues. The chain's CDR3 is CASSIRGGGNSNQPQHF. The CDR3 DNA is TGTGCCAGTAGTATAAGGGGGGGAGGGAATAGCAATCAGCCCCAGCATTTT.

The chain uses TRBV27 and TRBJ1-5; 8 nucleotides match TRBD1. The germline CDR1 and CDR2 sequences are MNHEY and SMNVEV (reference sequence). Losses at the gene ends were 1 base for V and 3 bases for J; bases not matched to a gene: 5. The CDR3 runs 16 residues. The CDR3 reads CASSLWGTGANQPQHF. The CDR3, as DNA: TGTGCCAGCAGTTTATGGGGGACAGGAGCCAATCAGCCCCAGCATTTT.

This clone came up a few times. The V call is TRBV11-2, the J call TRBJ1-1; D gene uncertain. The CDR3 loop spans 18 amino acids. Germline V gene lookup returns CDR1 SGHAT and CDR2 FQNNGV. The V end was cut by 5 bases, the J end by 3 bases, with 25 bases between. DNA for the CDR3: TGTGCCAGCAGCCCATTAGGGCGTTTTTGGGTTCTTTACACTGAAGCTTTCTTT. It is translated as CASSPLGRFWVLYTEAFF.

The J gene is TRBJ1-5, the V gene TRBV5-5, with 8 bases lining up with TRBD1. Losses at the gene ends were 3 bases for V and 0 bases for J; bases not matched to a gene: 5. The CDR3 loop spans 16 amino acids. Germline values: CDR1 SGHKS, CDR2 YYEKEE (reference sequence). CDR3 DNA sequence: TGTGCCAGCAGCTGGGGGACAGGTAATAGCAATCAGCCCCAGCATTTT. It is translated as CASSWGTGNSNQPQHF.

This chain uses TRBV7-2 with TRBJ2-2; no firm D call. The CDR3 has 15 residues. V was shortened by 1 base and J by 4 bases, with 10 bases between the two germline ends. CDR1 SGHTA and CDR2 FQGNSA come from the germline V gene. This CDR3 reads CASSLDSRSTGELFF. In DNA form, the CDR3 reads TGTGCCAGCAGCTTAGACTCCAGGTCCACCGGGGAGCTGTTTTTT.

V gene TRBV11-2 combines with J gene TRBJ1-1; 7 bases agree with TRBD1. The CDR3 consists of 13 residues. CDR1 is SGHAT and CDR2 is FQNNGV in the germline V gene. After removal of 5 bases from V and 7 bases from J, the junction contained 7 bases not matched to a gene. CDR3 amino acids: CASSEDRAGEAFF. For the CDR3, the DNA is TGTGCCAGCAGCGAAGACAGGGCGGGTGAAGCTTTCTTT. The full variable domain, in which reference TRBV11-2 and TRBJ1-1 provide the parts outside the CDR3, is EAGVAQSPRYKIIEKRQSVAFWCNPISGHATLYWYQQILGQGPKLLIQFQNNGVVDDSQLPKDRFSAERLKGVDSTLKIQPAKLEDSAVYLCASSEDRAGEAFFGQGTRLTVV.

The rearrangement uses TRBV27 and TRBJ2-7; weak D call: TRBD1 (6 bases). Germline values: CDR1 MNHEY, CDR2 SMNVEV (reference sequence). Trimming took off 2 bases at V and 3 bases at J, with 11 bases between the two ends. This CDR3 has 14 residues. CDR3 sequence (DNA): TGTGCCAGCAGTTTACGGACAGCAAGCTACGAGCAGTACTTC. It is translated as CASSLRTASYEQYF.

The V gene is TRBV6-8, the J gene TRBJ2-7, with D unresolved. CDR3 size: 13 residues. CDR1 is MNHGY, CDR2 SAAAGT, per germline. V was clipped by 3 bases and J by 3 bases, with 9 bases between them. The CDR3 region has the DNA TGTGCCAGCAGTTATCAGGCATACTACGAGCAGTACTTC. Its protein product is CASSYQAYYEQYF.

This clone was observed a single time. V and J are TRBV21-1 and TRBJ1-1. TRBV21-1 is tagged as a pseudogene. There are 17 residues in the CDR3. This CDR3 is CASSSRYGRSWNTEAFF. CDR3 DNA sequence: TGTGCCAGCAGCTCTCGATATGGGAGGTCTTGGAACACTGAAGCTTTCTTT.

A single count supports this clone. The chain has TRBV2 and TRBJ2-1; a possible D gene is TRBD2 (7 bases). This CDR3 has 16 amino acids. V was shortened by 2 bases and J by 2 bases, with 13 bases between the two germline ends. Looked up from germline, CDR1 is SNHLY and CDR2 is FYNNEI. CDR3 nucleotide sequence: TGTGCCAGCAGTGAATGGGGGGGGGCCACCTACAATGAGCAGTTCTTC. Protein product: CASSEWGGATYNEQFF.

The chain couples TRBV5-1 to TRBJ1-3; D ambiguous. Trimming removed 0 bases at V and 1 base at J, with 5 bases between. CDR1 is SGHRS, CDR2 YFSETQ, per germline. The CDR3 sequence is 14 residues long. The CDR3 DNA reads TGCGCCAGCAGCTTGGAGAGTTCTGGAAACACCATATATTTT. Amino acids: CASSLESSGNTIYF. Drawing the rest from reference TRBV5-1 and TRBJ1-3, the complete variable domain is KAGVTQTPRYLIKTRGQQVTLSCSPISGHRSVSWYQQTPGQGLQFLFEYFSETQRNKGNFPGRFSGRQFSNSRSEMNVSTLELGDSALYLCASSLESSGNTIYFGEGSWLTVV.